The next 19 T cell receptor beta chains were all read from a single sample in a study of beta chain features in type 1 diabetes. The isolated RNA, all of it, was reverse transcribed, so expressed TCRB transcripts were what got sequenced. The repertoire was sequenced with immunoSEQ multiplex PCR; TCRdb's copy has only in-frame clones and lacks some. The sample lists about 210,000 clones, approximately 11% seen once, with roughly 1.3% in the top ten. The specimen sequenced was central memory CD4+ T cells from blood. The receptors here all came from a man aged 18 to 35 in good health.

The V gene is TRBV30, the J gene TRBJ2-3, with 10 bases aligning to TRBD1. Germline loops: CDR1 GTSNPN, CDR2 SVGIG (reference sequence). Trimming at V came to 4 bases and at J to 4 bases, leaving 8 bases not matched to a gene. There are 15 residues in the CDR3. CDR3 sequence reads: CAWKRGTGEADTQYF. Written as DNA, the CDR3 is TGTGCCTGGAAAAGGGGGACAGGGGAGGCAGATACGCAGTATTTT. Drawing the rest from reference TRBV30 and TRBJ2-3, the complete variable domain is SQTIHQWPATLVQPVGSPLSLECTVEGTSNPNLYWYRQAAGRGLQLLFYSVGIGQISSEVPQNLSASRPQDRQFILSSKKLLLSDSGFYLCAWKRGTGEADTQYFGPGTRLTVL.

The J gene is TRBJ1-3, the V gene TRBV4-1, with D unclear. The CDR3 spans 15 residues. Looked up from germline, CDR1 is MGHRA and CDR2 is YSYEKL. V lost 0 bases, J lost 3 bases, and 9 bases lay in between. CDR3 protein: CASSQDKGLGNTIYF. DNA for the CDR3: TGCGCCAGCAGCCAAGATAAGGGCCTTGGAAACACCATATATTTT.

J is TRBJ2-7 and V is TRBV5-6; 7 nucleotides line up with TRBD2. This CDR3 contains 15 residues. In germline, CDR1 is SGHDT, CDR2 YYEEEE. V lost 4 bases, J lost 4 bases, and 11 bases stayed unmatched. Written as DNA, the CDR3 is TGTGCCAGCAGCCGGGGGGACGGACCCGTTTACGAGCAGTACTTC. It is translated as CASSRGDGPVYEQYF.

The table lists this clone with many counts. The chain recombines TRBV5-4 with TRBJ2-3; TRBD2 matches at 13 bases. The CDR3 consists of 16 residues. Germline V lookup: CDR1 SGHNT, CDR2 YYREEE (reference sequence). The junction had 4 bases not matched to a gene; V was cut back by 4 bases and J by 2 bases. CDR3 sequence reads: CASSTGLAGNTDTQYF. The CDR3 coding sequence is TGTGCCAGCAGCACGGGACTAGCGGGAAACACAGATACGCAGTATTTT.

The chain has TRBV27 and TRBJ2-7, with 9 bases fitting TRBD1. Germline-derived CDR1 and CDR2 are MNHEY and SMNVEV (reference sequence). The V gene end was trimmed by 5 bases and the J gene end by 4 bases; junction bases not matched to a gene: 12. CDR3 length equals 16 residues. The CDR3 DNA is TGTGCCAGCAGTATAACCGGGACAGGGCGCCGGTACGAGCAGTACTTC. It specifies CASSITGTGRRYEQYF.

In this sample, this clone turned up a few times. The chain is built from TRBV28 and TRBJ2-2; D remains unclear. The CDR3 has 15 residues. Trimming stripped 2 bases from V and 4 bases from J, with 11 bases between. Germline-derived CDR1 and CDR2 are MDHEN and SYDVKM. DNA of the CDR3: TGTGCCAGCAGTTTAGCCGGGCAAGGCACCGGGGAGCTGTTTTTT. This sequence encodes CASSLAGQGTGELFF.

The chain carries TRBV6-1 and TRBJ2-5, with D possibly matching TRBD2 (5 bases). Trimming removed 6 bases from V and 5 bases from J, with 13 bases in between. The CDR3 is made up of 13 amino acids. Germline V gene sequence: CDR1 MNHNS, CDR2 SASEGT. CDR3 residues: CASRPMGVETQYF. CDR3 nucleotides: TGTGCCAGCAGGCCCATGGGAGTGGAGACCCAGTACTTC.

This clone was seen a handful of times. CDR3 sequence: CASSPTPYSYEQYF. The CDR3 DNA reads as TGTGCCAGCAGTCCCACCCCTTACTCCTACGAGCAGTACTTC. J is TRBJ2-7 and V is TRBV6-5; D is unclear. Trimming pared 5 bases from V and 0 bases from J, leaving 11 bases between. The germline V gene has CDR1 MNHEY and CDR2 SVGAGI. The CDR3 is 14 amino acids.

The sample holds a few counts of this clone. This chain uses TRBV5-4 with TRBJ2-3, with 12 bases matching TRBD2. The CDR3 is 16 residues long. V shed 4 bases, J shed 6 bases, and the junction held 9 bases outside the gene matches. The germline gives CDR1 SGHNT, CDR2 YYREEE (reference sequence). In DNA form, the CDR3 reads TGTGCCAGCAGCCGCCCGACTAGCGGGAGCCCGGATACGCAGTATTTT. Translating it yields CASSRPTSGSPDTQYF.

This clone has only a few counts. V usage is TRBV2 and J usage is TRBJ2-7, with unresolved D. Germline V gene data show CDR1 as SNHLY and CDR2 as FYNNEI. CDR3 length: 13 amino acids. The V end lost 7 bases, the J end lost 5 bases, and 15 bases lay between the germline ends. The CDR3 loop reads CASNTRTEHEQYF. DNA of the CDR3: TGTGCCAGCAACACCCGGACCGAACACGAGCAGTACTTC. Together with reference TRBV2 and TRBJ2-7, the CDR3 gives the full variable domain: EPEVTQTPSHQVTQMGQEVILRCVPISNHLYFYWYRQILGQKVEFLVSFYNNEISEKSEIFDDQFSVERPDGSNFTLKIRSTKLEDSAMYFCASNTRTEHEQYFGPGTRLTVT.

This clone has ten or more counts. The chain links TRBV7-3 to TRBJ2-1; 16 nucleotides agree with TRBD2. Trimming cost V 2 bases and J 5 bases; bases outside gene matches: 3. Germline CDR1 SGHTA, CDR2 FQGTGA. The CDR3 contains 17 residues. The DNA for the CDR3 is TGTGCCAGCAGCTTACTCGGGACTAGCGGGAGGGACAATGAGCAGTTCTTC. Translating it yields CASSLLGTSGRDNEQFF.

The V call is TRBV27, the J call TRBJ1-2; D uncertain. V lost 3 bases, J lost 5 bases, and 10 bases lay in between. This CDR3 spans 13 amino acids. Germline CDR1 is MNHEY and CDR2 is SMNVEV (reference sequence). For the CDR3, the DNA is TGTGCCAGCAGTTTTTCCCCCCAATATGGCTACACCTTC. It encodes CASSFSPQYGYTF.

This clone was counted only a few times. The rearrangement uses TRBV4-1 and TRBJ2-7; the D gene is possibly TRBD2 (5 bases). The ends were cut back, 0 bases at V and 1 base at J, with 13 bases in the middle. CDR3 length: 16 residues. Germline V gene data show CDR1 as MGHRA and CDR2 as YSYEKL. The CDR3 coding sequence is TGCGCCAGCAGCCAAGATCCGGGAATACCGTCCTACGAGCAGTACTTC. This encodes CASSQDPGIPSYEQYF.

In its sample, this clone was seen a few times. V usage is TRBV7-9 and J usage is TRBJ2-6; tentative D call: TRBD1 (6 bases). CDR1 and CDR2 (germline): SEHNR, FQNEAQ (reference sequence). CDR3 length: 16 amino acids. Trimming removed 0 bases from V and 4 bases from J, with 10 bases in between. The CDR3 spells CASSLAGALGANVLTF. The CDR3 bases are TGTGCCAGCAGCTTAGCGGGGGCGCTAGGGGCCAACGTCCTGACTTTC.

This clone appeared many times. This chain links TRBV29-1 with TRBJ2-1, with 9 bases lining up with TRBD2. Germline CDR1 and CDR2: SQVTM and ANQGSEA. V lost 0 bases to trimming and J lost 3 bases; unmatched junction nucleotides: 3. The CDR3 covers 15 residues. CDR3 coding DNA: TGCAGCGTTGAAGACCAGCGGGAGGACTACAATGAGCAGTTCTTC. Encoded protein: CSVEDQREDYNEQFF.

The chain employs TRBV2 and TRBJ2-4; D ambiguous. Trimming stripped 2 bases from V and 0 bases from J, with 5 bases between. This CDR3 has 14 amino acids. Germline lookup yields CDR1 SNHLY and CDR2 FYNNEI. CDR3 in amino acids: CASSERTAKNIQYF. CDR3 sequence (DNA): TGTGCCAGCAGTGAAAGAACAGCCAAAAACATTCAGTACTTC.

The V call is TRBV5-1, the J call TRBJ2-7; possibly TRBD2 for D (6 bases). V was shortened by 5 bases and J by 1 base, with 13 bases between the two germline ends. This CDR3 is 14 amino acids long. Germline assignment: CDR1 SGHRS and CDR2 YFSETQ. The CDR3 spells CASSLRGPSYEQYF. DNA of the CDR3: TGCGCCAGCAGTTTGCGGGGCCCATCCTACGAGCAGTACTTC.

This chain connects TRBV7-2 to TRBJ2-1, with D unclear. The CDR3 loop spans 16 amino acids. The germline V gene has CDR1 SGHTA and CDR2 FQGNSA. The germline V and J ends were trimmed by 3 bases and 2 bases, with 14 bases remaining between them. The DNA for the CDR3 is TGTGCCAGCAGCTTTACTGGGCAAGGGACCTACAATGAGCAGTTCTTC. This translates into CASSFTGQGTYNEQFF.

In this sample, this clone turned up a few times. V usage is TRBV15 and J usage is TRBJ1-1; a weak D match, TRBD1 (6 bases). Germline CDR1 and CDR2: LNHNV and YYDKDF (reference sequence). This CDR3 is built from 15 residues. The germline V and J ends were trimmed by 1 base and 4 bases, with 13 bases remaining between them. As DNA, the CDR3 is TGTGCCACCAGCAGAGGATGGGGGCAAAGCACTGAAGCTTTCTTT. Its translation: CATSRGWGQSTEAFF.